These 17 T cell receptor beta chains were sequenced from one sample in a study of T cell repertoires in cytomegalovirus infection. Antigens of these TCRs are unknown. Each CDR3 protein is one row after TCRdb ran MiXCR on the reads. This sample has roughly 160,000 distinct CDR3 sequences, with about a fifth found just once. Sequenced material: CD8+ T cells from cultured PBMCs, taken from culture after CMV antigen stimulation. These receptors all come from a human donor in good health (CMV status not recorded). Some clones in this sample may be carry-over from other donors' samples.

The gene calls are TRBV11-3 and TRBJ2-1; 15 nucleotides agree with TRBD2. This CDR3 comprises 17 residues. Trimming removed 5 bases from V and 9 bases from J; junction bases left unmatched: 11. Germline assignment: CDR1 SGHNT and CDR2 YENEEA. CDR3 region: CASSLGLAGGLYTEQFF. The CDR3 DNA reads TGTGCCAGCAGCCTGGGACTAGCGGGGGGCCTGTATACTGAGCAGTTCTTC.

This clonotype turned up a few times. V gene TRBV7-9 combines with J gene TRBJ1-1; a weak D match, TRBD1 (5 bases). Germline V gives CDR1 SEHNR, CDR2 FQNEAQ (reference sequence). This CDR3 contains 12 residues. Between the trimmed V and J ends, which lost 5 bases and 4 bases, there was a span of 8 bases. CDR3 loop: CASSQGLTEAFF. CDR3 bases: TGTGCCAGCAGCCAGGGACTCACTGAAGCTTTCTTT. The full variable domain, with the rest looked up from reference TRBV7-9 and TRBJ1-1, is DTGVSQNPRHKITKRGQNVTFRCDPISEHNRLYWYRQTLGQGPEFLTYFQNEAQLEKSRLLSDRFSAERPKGSFSTLEIQRTEQGDSAMYLCASSQGLTEAFFGQGTRLTVV.

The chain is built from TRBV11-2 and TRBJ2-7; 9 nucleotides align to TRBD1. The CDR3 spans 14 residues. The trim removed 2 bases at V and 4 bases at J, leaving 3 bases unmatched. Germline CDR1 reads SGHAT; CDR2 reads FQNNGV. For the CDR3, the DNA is TGTGCCAGCAGCTTATCACAGGGGGCTTACGAGCAGTACTTC. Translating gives CASSLSQGAYEQYF.

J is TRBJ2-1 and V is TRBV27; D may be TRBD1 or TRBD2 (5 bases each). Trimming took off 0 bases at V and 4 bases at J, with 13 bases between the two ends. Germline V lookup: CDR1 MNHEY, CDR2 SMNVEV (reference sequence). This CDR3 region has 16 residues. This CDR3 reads CASSLSGGPNYNEQFF. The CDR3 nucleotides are TGTGCCAGCAGTTTATCTGGGGGACCTAATTACAATGAGCAGTTCTTC.

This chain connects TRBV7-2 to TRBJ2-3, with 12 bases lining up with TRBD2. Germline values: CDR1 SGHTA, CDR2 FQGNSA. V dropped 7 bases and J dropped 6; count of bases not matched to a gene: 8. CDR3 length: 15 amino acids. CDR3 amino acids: CASISSGGAPDTQYF. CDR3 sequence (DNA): TGTGCCAGCATCTCTAGCGGGGGGGCTCCCGATACGCAGTATTTT.

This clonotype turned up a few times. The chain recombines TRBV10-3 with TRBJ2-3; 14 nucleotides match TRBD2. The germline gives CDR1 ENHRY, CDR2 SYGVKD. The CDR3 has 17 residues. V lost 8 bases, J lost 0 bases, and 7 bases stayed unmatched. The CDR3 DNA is TGTGCCATCCAGGGAGGACTAGCGGGGGGTAGCACAGATACGCAGTATTTT. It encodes CAIQGGLAGGSTDTQYF.

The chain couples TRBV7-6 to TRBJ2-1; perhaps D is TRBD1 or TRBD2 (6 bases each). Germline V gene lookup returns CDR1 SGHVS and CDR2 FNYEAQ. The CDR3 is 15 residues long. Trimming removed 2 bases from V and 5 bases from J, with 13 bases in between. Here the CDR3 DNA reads TGTGCCAGCAGCTTAAAAGACAGGAGGGACAATGAGCAGTTCTTC. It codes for CASSLKDRRDNEQFF.

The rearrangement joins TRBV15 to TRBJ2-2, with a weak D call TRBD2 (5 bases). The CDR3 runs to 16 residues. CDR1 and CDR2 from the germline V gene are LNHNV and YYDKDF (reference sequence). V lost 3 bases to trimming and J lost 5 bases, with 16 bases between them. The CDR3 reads CATSSNQGRGTGELFF. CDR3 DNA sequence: TGTGCCACCAGCAGCAATCAAGGGAGAGGGACCGGGGAGCTGTTTTTT.

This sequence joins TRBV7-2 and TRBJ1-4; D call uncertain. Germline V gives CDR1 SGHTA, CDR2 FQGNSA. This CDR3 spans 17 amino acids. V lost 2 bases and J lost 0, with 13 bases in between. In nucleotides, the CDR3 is TGTGCCAGCAGCTTAAATGAGAGAGCAACAACTAATGAAAAACTGTTTTTT. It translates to CASSLNERATTNEKLFF.

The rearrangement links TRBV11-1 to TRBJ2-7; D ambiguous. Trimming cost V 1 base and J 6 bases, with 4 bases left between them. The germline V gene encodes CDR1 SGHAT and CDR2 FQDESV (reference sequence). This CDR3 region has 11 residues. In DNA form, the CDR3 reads TGTGCCAGCAGCTTAGATGTCGAGCAGTACTTC. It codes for CASSLDVEQYF.

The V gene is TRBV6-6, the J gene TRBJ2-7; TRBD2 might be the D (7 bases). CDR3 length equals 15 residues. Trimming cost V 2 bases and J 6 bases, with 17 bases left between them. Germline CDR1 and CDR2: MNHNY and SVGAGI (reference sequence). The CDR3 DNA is TGTGCCAGCAGTTACGGGAGGGGGGGGCCCCGCGAGCAGTACTTC. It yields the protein CASSYGRGGPREQYF.

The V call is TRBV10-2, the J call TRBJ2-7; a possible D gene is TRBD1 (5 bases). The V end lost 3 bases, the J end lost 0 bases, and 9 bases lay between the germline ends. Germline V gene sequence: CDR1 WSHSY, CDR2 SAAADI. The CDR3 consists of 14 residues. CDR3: CASSDRASSYEQYF. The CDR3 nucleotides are TGCGCCAGCAGTGACAGGGCCAGCTCCTACGAGCAGTACTTC.

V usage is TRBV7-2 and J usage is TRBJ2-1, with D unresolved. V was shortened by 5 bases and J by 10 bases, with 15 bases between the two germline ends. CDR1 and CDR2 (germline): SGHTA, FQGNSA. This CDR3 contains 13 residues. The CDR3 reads CASSPLPAREQFF. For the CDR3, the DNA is TGTGCCAGCAGCCCACTACCTGCCCGGGAGCAGTTCTTC.

CDR3 DNA sequence: TGTGCCACCAGCAGACGTACCGGGACGTTCATGTTCTTC. It translates to CATSRRTGTFMFF. The V call is TRBV15, the J call TRBJ2-1; D possibly uses TRBD1 or TRBD2 (5 bases each). With 2 bases removed from V and 15 bases from J, the gap between germline ends came to 17 bases. The germline V gene encodes CDR1 LNHNV and CDR2 YYDKDF (reference sequence). The CDR3 runs to 13 residues.

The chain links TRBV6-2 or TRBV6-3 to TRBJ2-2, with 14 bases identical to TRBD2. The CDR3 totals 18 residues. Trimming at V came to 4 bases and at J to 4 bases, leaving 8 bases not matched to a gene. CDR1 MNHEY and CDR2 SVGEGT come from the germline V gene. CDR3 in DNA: TGTGCCAGCAGTTTCCAGACTAGCGGGGGGGACTCCACCGGGGAGCTGTTTTTT. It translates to CASSFQTSGGDSTGELFF.

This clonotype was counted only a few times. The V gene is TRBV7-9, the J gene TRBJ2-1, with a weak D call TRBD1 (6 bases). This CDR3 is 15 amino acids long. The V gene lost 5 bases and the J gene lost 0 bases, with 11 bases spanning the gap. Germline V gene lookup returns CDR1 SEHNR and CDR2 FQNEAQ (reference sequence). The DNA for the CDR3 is TGTGCCAGCAGCATTACGACAGGCTCCTACAATGAGCAGTTCTTC. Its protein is CASSITTGSYNEQFF.

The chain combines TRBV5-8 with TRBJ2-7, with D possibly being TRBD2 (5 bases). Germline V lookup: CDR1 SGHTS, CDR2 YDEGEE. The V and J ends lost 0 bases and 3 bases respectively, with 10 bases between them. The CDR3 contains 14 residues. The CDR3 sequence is CASSLGGRNYEQYF. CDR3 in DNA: TGTGCCAGCAGCTTGGGAGGGAGAAACTACGAGCAGTACTTC.